This is a list of T cell receptor beta chains from one sample in a study of long-term antiretroviral therapy in people with HIV. Profiling relied on immunoSEQ multiplex PCR, and the TCRdb table lists in-frame clones only, not all of them. The table has approximately 18,000 clones, 80% seen once; the top ten hold roughly 4.7%. The sample here was unsorted PBMCs, taken 0.1 years before starting antiretroviral therapy. The receptors come from a man younger than 35 with HIV. The CDR3 runs from the conserved cysteine through the conserved F or W. The order of the fields is J gene, V gene, CDR3 protein.

j_gene: TRBJ2-1
v_gene: TRBV5-5
CDR3aa: CASSFSGRSYNEQFF

j_gene: TRBJ2-7
v_gene: TRBV28
CDR3aa: CASSGTGLLVAYEQYF

j_gene: TRBJ2-7
v_gene: TRBV18
CDR3aa: CASSPRQIRSYEQYF

j_gene: TRBJ1-2
v_gene: TRBV5-6
CDR3aa: CASSLVGVGYGYTF

j_gene: TRBJ2-7
v_gene: TRBV23-1
CDR3aa: CASELDGWGPYEQYF

j_gene: TRBJ2-1
v_gene: TRBV7-9
CDR3aa: CASSPGGSSYNEQFF

j_gene: TRBJ2-1
v_gene: TRBV6-1
CDR3aa: CASGDGSYNEQFF

j_gene: TRBJ2-1
v_gene: TRBV2
CDR3aa: CASPYPGRSYNEQFF

j_gene: TRBJ1-2
v_gene: TRBV14
CDR3aa: CASSFDRGNGYTF

j_gene: TRBJ1-4
v_gene: TRBV9
CDR3aa: CASSVGTATNEKLFF

j_gene: TRBJ1-2
v_gene: TRBV30
CDR3aa: CAWSRGGEVLNYGYTF

j_gene: TRBJ2-7
v_gene: TRBV7-9
CDR3aa: CASSHRGRYEQYF

j_gene: TRBJ2-3
v_gene: TRBV10-3
CDR3aa: CAISEDGGWDTQYF

j_gene: TRBJ2-1
v_gene: TRBV10-3
CDR3aa: CAISESPQGQGYEQFF

j_gene: TRBJ1-2
v_gene: TRBV28
CDR3aa: CASTGQGTNYGYTF

j_gene: TRBJ1-2
v_gene: TRBV5-6
CDR3aa: CASSSGTGNYGYTF

j_gene: TRBJ1-5
v_gene: TRBV7-2
CDR3aa: CASSSPTTGVSNQPQHF

j_gene: TRBJ2-7
v_gene: TRBV10-3
CDR3aa: CAISVGEGHEQYF

j_gene: TRBJ2-7
v_gene: TRBV29-1
CDR3aa: CSATNPAGTYEQYF

j_gene: TRBJ2-7
v_gene: TRBV6-1
CDR3aa: CASSEFGSEQYF

j_gene: TRBJ2-2
v_gene: TRBV5-1
CDR3aa: CASSLDTGELFF

j_gene: TRBJ2-7
v_gene: TRBV4-2
CDR3aa: CASSQGASSYEQYF

j_gene: TRBJ2-1
v_gene: TRBV6-4
CDR3aa: CASSAGGHNEQFF

j_gene: TRBJ2-1
v_gene: TRBV7-8
CDR3aa: CASSLGFNNEQFF

j_gene: TRBJ2-3
v_gene: TRBV19
CDR3aa: CASSKIRGGHTDTQYF

j_gene: TRBJ2-7
v_gene: TRBV7-2
CDR3aa: CASSLRIGGGEQYF

j_gene: TRBJ1-5
v_gene: TRBV28
CDR3aa: CASSLIDRGRSQPQHF

j_gene: TRBJ2-1
v_gene: TRBV6-6
CDR3aa: CASSYEAGRNEQFF

j_gene: TRBJ2-3
v_gene: TRBV29-1
CDR3aa: CSVGGQLSTDTQYF

j_gene: TRBJ2-7
v_gene: TRBV28
CDR3aa: CASTIDPYEQYF

j_gene: TRBJ2-1
v_gene: TRBV27
CDR3aa: CASNKGVSSYNEQFF

j_gene: TRBJ2-1
v_gene: TRBV9
CDR3aa: CASSVGGGRYNEQFF

j_gene: TRBJ1-1
v_gene: TRBV6-1
CDR3aa: CATWDGRSGNTEAFF

j_gene: TRBJ2-1
v_gene: TRBV7-9
CDR3aa: CASSLGRGLAGDEQFF

j_gene: TRBJ1-1
v_gene: TRBV6-5
CDR3aa: CASSLRTGMNTEAFF

j_gene: TRBJ2-3
v_gene: TRBV14
CDR3aa: CASSQVGLAADTQYF

j_gene: TRBJ2-2
v_gene: TRBV28
CDR3aa: CASTRGASINPGELFF

j_gene: TRBJ2-3
v_gene: TRBV12-5
CDR3aa: CASGLGIGDTQYF

j_gene: TRBJ2-7
v_gene: TRBV19
CDR3aa: CASSIPRALERGGLFYEQYF

j_gene: TRBJ2-2
v_gene: TRBV7-7
CDR3aa: CASSPSGGVTGELFF

j_gene: TRBJ1-4
v_gene: TRBV28
CDR3aa: CASSHPGLGDEKLFF

j_gene: TRBJ1-5
v_gene: TRBV18
CDR3aa: CASSHRGEYSNQPQHF

j_gene: TRBJ1-3
v_gene: TRBV2
CDR3aa: CASSEGGLGVTGNTIYF

j_gene: TRBJ2-7
v_gene: TRBV11-1
CDR3aa: CASSLTDSFSYEQYF

j_gene: TRBJ2-3
v_gene: TRBV18
CDR3aa: CASSPLGTSWGTDTQYF

j_gene: TRBJ2-7
v_gene: TRBV21-1
CDR3aa: CASSNTGTTNYEQYF

j_gene: TRBJ1-2
v_gene: TRBV5-4
CDR3aa: CASSRGLNYGYTF

j_gene: TRBJ2-1
v_gene: TRBV4-3
CDR3aa: CASSQEGAGGLYNEQFF

j_gene: TRBJ2-5
v_gene: TRBV28
CDR3aa: CASSDPPIQETQYF

j_gene: TRBJ2-6
v_gene: TRBV5-4
CDR3aa: CASSFRAGANVLTF

j_gene: TRBJ2-3
v_gene: TRBV6-1
CDR3aa: CASSATRDTQYF

j_gene: TRBJ2-7
v_gene: TRBV29-1
CDR3aa: CSVGSGTYEQYF

j_gene: TRBJ1-1
v_gene: TRBV28
CDR3aa: CASRGSRDSTEAFF

j_gene: TRBJ2-7
v_gene: TRBV4-3
CDR3aa: CASSQAPGGGTYEQYF

j_gene: TRBJ2-2
v_gene: TRBV11-3
CDR3aa: CASSEPLTGELFF